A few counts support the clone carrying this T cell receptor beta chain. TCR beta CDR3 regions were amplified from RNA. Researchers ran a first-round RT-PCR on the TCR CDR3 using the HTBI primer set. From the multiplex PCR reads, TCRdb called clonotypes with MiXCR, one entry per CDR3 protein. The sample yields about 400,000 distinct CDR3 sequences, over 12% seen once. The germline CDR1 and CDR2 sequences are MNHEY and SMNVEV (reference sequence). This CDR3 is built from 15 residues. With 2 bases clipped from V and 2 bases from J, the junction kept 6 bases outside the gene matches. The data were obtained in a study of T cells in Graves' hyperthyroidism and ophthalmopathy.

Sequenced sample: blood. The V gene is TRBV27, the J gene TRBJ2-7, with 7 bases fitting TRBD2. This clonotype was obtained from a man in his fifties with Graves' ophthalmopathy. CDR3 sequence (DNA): TGTGCCAGCAGTTTACGGGGGGTGTTACCCTACGAGCAGTACTTC. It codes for CASSLRGVLPYEQYF.